This T cell receptor (beta chain) emerged from a study of cytomegalovirus exposure and HLA in healthy donors. Concerning this clone itself: What it binds is unknown.

Study conclusions and caveats: The tendency of first-cohort TCR clusters to co-occur in the 120 or so validation repertoires emerged from a later analysis. While the bulk of TCR sequences proved rare, some public TCRs turned up in many donors. Cytomegalovirus-associated TCR beta chains were listed, numbering 150 to 200.

Assay: immunoSEQ multiplex PCR; the TCRdb copy retains only in-frame clones and omits some. The sample records 200,000 to 250,000 clones, 65% to 85% being singletons. The donors were in the roughly 130-subject validation cohort, distinct from the roughly 700-subject first cohort. Germline V gene sequence: CDR1 SGHRS, CDR2 YFSETQ. The CDR3 sequence is 18 residues long. Germline trimming cut 0 bases from V and 1 base from J; bases unmatched to any gene: 12. The receptor was isolated from a woman in her thirties in good health and CMV-seropositive. The chain links TRBV5-1 to TRBJ2-7, with TRBD1 matching over 8 bases. Sequenced sample: PBMCs. The CDR3, as DNA: TGCGCCAGCAGCTTGGTCGGATACCGGACAGGGTTTTCCTACGAGCAGTACTTC. Translating gives CASSLVGYRTGFSYEQYF.